This T cell receptor beta chain was recorded in a study of identifying expanded T cells in peripheral blood. This clone was picked up one time. This table comes from immunoSEQ multiplex PCR, and its TCRdb copy is limited to in-frame clones, with some not included. The sample shows roughly 100,000 clones, about 89% of them seen only once. Trimming removed 4 bases from V and 0 bases from J; junction bases left unmatched: 8. Germline CDR1 MGHRA, CDR2 YSYEKL. This CDR3 contains 17 residues. Material: blood. The chain has TRBV4-1 and TRBJ2-1; 8 bases are shared with TRBD2. The receptor was isolated from a person between 18 and 69 years old in good health. This CDR3 reads CASSLGLAGFSYNEQFF. Here the CDR3 DNA reads TGCGCCAGCAGCCTGGGGCTAGCGGGTTTCTCCTACAATGAGCAGTTCTTC.